Following are 7 T cell receptor beta chains from one sample sequenced in a study of blood T cells in healthy people across ages (dated by TCRdb to the mid-2010s). Receptors were amplified or captured by 5' RACE. The sequencer listed for this sample is Illumina HiSeq 2500. A second PCR of about 6 to 12 cycles was run with a J-beta primer mix and a sample-barcoded 5' primer. Through fastp at Q25 and MiXCR, TCRdb rebuilt clones from the public reads, retaining in-frame beta chains. Every entry covers one CDR3 protein and lists the most common genes and DNA from its rows. This sample holds roughly 2 million distinct CDR3 sequences; roughly 49% were observed only once. The ten top clones hold 2.1% of the sample. Material for sequencing was blood. These receptors were obtained from a middle-aged woman in good health.

A few counts support this clonotype. The rearrangement joins TRBV29-1 to TRBJ2-5; TRBD1 matches 8 bases. Losses at the gene ends were 4 bases for V and 4 bases for J; bases not matched to a gene: 8. The germline V gene has CDR1 SQVTM and CDR2 ANQGSEA. The CDR3 has 14 amino acids. This CDR3 is CSVVGDRGIETQYF. CDR3 in DNA: TGCAGCGTTGTGGGAGACAGGGGTATAGAGACCCAGTACTTC.

This clonotype was observed once. The rearrangement uses TRBV7-2 and TRBJ2-4; weak D call: TRBD1 (6 bases). The germline V and J ends were trimmed by 5 bases and 13 bases, with 21 bases remaining between them. In germline, CDR1 is SGHTA, CDR2 FQGNSA. The CDR3 is 14 amino acids. CDR3 bases: TGTGCCAGCAGCATGGGGGCAGGCTCCTACGGGCAGTACTTC. Translation: CASSMGAGSYGQYF.

The CDR3 sequence: CASSQDTGTGMDEQYF. CDR3 nucleotides: TGCGCCAGCAGCCAAGATACGGGGACAGGGATGGACGAGCAGTACTTC. The rearrangement links TRBV4-1 to TRBJ2-7, with TRBD1 matching over 9 bases. Per germline, CDR1 MGHRA and CDR2 YSYEKL. The CDR3 has 16 residues. V trimming: 0 bases; J trimming: 5 bases; junction bases outside the gene matches: 8.

The rearrangement uses TRBV24-1 and TRBJ1-1; 7 bases match TRBD1. V gave up 5 bases and J gave up 6 bases; unmatched junction bases: 11. The CDR3 extends over 15 amino acids. Germline loops: CDR1 KGHDR, CDR2 SFDVKD. CDR3 sequence reads: CATSGGSLDRPEAFF. The CDR3 DNA follows: TGTGCCACCAGTGGAGGCTCATTGGACAGGCCTGAAGCTTTCTTT.

The sample holds a few counts of this clonotype. V usage is TRBV2 and J usage is TRBJ1-2; 9 nucleotides align to TRBD1. Germline V lookup: CDR1 SNHLY, CDR2 FYNNEI. Losses at the gene ends were 9 bases for V and 3 bases for J; bases not matched to a gene: 2. This CDR3 region has 12 residues. The CDR3 DNA is TGTGCCAGTCGGGACAGGGACTATGGCTACACCTTC. It is translated as CASRDRDYGYTF.

The chain has TRBV7-9 and TRBJ1-5; D not resolved. The V and J ends lost 6 bases and 8 bases respectively, with 20 bases between them. The CDR3 runs 15 residues. Germline V CDR1 and CDR2: SEHNR, FQNEAQ (reference sequence). The CDR3 nucleotides are TGTGCCAGCAGTCATGATCAGATACGGGGAAAGCCCCAGCATTTT. This sequence encodes CASSHDQIRGKPQHF.

The rearrangement uses TRBV4-2 and TRBJ2-3, with D perhaps being TRBD1 or TRBD2 (5 bases each). With 2 bases removed from V and 0 bases from J, the gap between germline ends came to 18 bases. This CDR3 comprises 18 residues. The germline gives CDR1 LGHNA, CDR2 YNFKEQ. Written as DNA, the CDR3 is TGTGCCAGCAGCCAAAGAAACGGGGCATTGGCTAGCACAGATACGCAGTATTTT. This encodes CASSQRNGALASTDTQYF.